The present entry profiles one T cell receptor (beta chain) with its context. Its matching antigen is unknown. One end of the junction fails to match germline, which may point to a read error. These data are taken from a study of blood T cells in healthy people across ages. Study results and caveats: In long-lived donors, naive CD4+ cell counts and diversity exceeded those of aged donors. Getting older went along with TCR beta diversity per million T cells dropping roughly linearly.

CDR3 length: 16 amino acids. Germline values: CDR1 SGHRS, CDR2 YFSETQ. Together with a sample-barcoded 5' primer, a J-beta primer mix was included in a second PCR lasting roughly 6 to 12 cycles. TCRdb recomputed calls from the 5' RACE reads with MiXCR, one row per CDR3 protein. The sample lists 850,000 to 1,000,000 distinct CDR3 sequences, roughly 43% occurring once. Sequencing used blood. The receptor's source is a man between 25 and 39 years old in good health. The chain joins TRBV5-1 to TRBJ2-7; TRBD2 agrees at 7 bases. The CDR3 sequence is CAGSLESSGATYEQYF. The CDR3 DNA reads TGCGCCGGCAGCCTGGAGTCTAGCGGAGCTACCTACGAGCAGTACTTC.